Listed below are T cell receptor beta chains from one sample, sequenced in a study of T cell clones after liver transplantation. The data were produced by immunoSEQ multiplex PCR, yet TCRdb's version contains in-frame clones alone and is incomplete. The sample has roughly 6,500 clones; about 80% are singletons. The sequenced sample was CD8+ T cells from blood, obtained 24 months after liver transplant. All receptors derive from a human patient who received a liver transplant. The T cells may come from the graft donor. CDR3s include the opening cysteine and the closing phenylalanine or tryptophan. Fields, in order: D gene, clone size, V gene, J gene, CDR3 DNA, CDR3 protein. A D gene is named only where the DNA matches it firmly. Some rows have no size entry. The others give once, few or many, or a class for an expanded clone.

>TRBD1|.|TRBV6-5|TRBJ2-6
TGTGCCACCGGACAGGGGGCATCTGGGGCCAACGTCCTGACTTTC
CATGQGASGANVLTF
>TRBD2|.|TRBV6-5|TRBJ2-7
TGTGCCAGCAGGTCCGAAGCGGGGAGCTACGAGCAGTACTTC
CASRSEAGSYEQYF
>TRBD1|.|TRBV7-3|TRBJ2-3
TGTGCCAGCAGCTTATCAGGGGGCTCAGCAGATACGCAGTATTTT
CASSLSGGSADTQYF
>TRBD1|few|TRBV7-8|TRBJ1-5
TGTGCCAGCAGCTTACGACAGGGCCCCTCTTTAACCCAGCATTTT
CASSLRQGPSLTQHF
>.|.|TRBV7-2|TRBJ2-4
TGTGCCAGCAGCTTGTGGGGGCAGGAAAACATTCAGTACTTC
CASSLWGQENIQYF
>.|.|TRBV13|TRBJ2-1
TGTGCCAGCAGCTCGGCGGGGCGCCTCGATGAGCAGTTCTTC
CASSSAGRLDEQFF
>.|.|TRBV6-1|TRBJ1-1
TGTGCCAGCAGTGACACAGGGAACACTGAAGCTTTCTTT
CASSDTGNTEAFF
>TRBD2|.|TRBV10-1|TRBJ2-1
TGCGCCAGCAGTTCAGATGGCGGGAGGACCTCTCCCTACAATGAGCAGTTCTTC
CASSSDGGRTSPYNEQFF
>TRBD1|.|TRBV7-3|TRBJ2-2
TGTGCCAGCAGGAAGGGACAGGGCACCGGGGAGCTGTTTTTT
CASRKGQGTGELFF
>TRBD1|.|TRBV5-8|TRBJ1-4
TGTGCCAGCAGTTGGCCCGGGACAGGGCGTGAAAAACTGTTTTTT
CASSWPGTGREKLFF
>TRBD1|few|TRBV27|TRBJ2-7
TGTGCCACCCGTATTGGACAGGGCGTCTACGGCGAGCAGTACTTC
CATRIGQGVYGEQYF
>.|.|TRBV19|TRBJ2-3
TGTGCCAGTACGGTACCGGGACAAAATATGAGGGATACGCAGTATTTT
CASTVPGQNMRDTQYF
>.|.|TRBV10-3|TRBJ1-2
TGTGCCATCATGAGGTCGGACCGAGCAGGAGGCTACACCTTC
CAIMRSDRAGGYTF
>TRBD1|.|TRBV9|TRBJ2-7
TGTGCCAGCAGCGTAGCGGGACAGGGGGACTACGAGCAGTACTTC
CASSVAGQGDYEQYF
>TRBD1|.|TRBV28|TRBJ2-7
TGTGCCAGCAGGGGGACAGGGGTCGACGAGCAGTACTTC
CASRGTGVDEQYF
>TRBD1|few|TRBV23-1|TRBJ2-7
TGCGCCAGCAGTCCGAGGGGGACAGGGTACCACGAGCAGTACTTC
CASSPRGTGYHEQYF
>.|.|TRBV4-2|TRBJ2-7
TGTGCCAGCAGCCAAGCAGCTGGGGGGACGGCAGGCTTC
CASSQAAGGTAGF
>.|.|TRBV7-9|TRBJ2-7
TGTGCCAGCAGCCCTCGGTTGTCCTCCTACGAGCAGTACTTC
CASSPRLSSYEQYF
>TRBD2|.|TRBV2|TRBJ2-1
TGTGCCAGCAGCCTGGAGCGGGGGGTTGATGAGCAGTTCTTC
CASSLERGVDEQFF
>TRBD1|few|TRBV13|TRBJ2-7
TGTGCCAGCAGTGCAAGGCGGGATTTGCAGGGGGCGATTATGGAGCAGTACTTC
CASSARRDLQGAIMEQYF
>.|once|TRBV5-3|TRBJ2-7
TGTGCCAGCAGCTTAACAGGGACCCACGAGCAGTACTTC
CASSLTGTHEQYF
>TRBD2|.|TRBV5-4|TRBJ2-1
TGTGCCAGCAGCCTAGCGGGAGGGTTGGGGGTAAGCTCCTACAATGAGCAGTTCTTC
CASSLAGGLGVSSYNEQFF
>.|once|TRBV28|TRBJ1-1
TGTGCCAGCAGCCAACTTGTGAACACTGAAGCTTTCTTT
CASSQLVNTEAFF
>TRBD2|.|TRBV5-4|TRBJ2-5
TGTGCCAGCAGACGGGGGGGCCGGGGAGAGACCCAGTACTTC
CASRRGGRGETQYF
>.|.|TRBV5-4|TRBJ1-2
TGTGCCAGCAGCTTGACAGGAGGGGTCTATGGCTACACCTTC
CASSLTGGVYGYTF
>.|.|TRBV9|TRBJ2-1
TGTGCCAGCAGCGTAGAGAGTTACTCCTACAATGAGCAGTTCTTC
CASSVESYSYNEQFF
>.|once|TRBV2|TRBJ2-7
TGTGCCAGCAGTGGAGGGGTCCTCTACGAGCAGTACTTC
CASSGGVLYEQYF
>.|.|TRBV21-1|TRBJ1-5
TGTGCCAGCAGCAAGTTAGGGGGACGGCCGCCCCAGCATTTT
CASSKLGGRPPQHF
>.|.|TRBV18|TRBJ1-4
TGTGCCAGCTCACCCCTGGACCCAGGGACTAATGAAAAACTGTTTTTT
CASSPLDPGTNEKLFF
>.|few|TRBV5-4|TRBJ1-5
TGTGCCAGCAGCTTGCGGGGCTACAATCAGCCCCAGCATTTT
CASSLRGYNQPQHF
>TRBD2|.|TRBV29-1|TRBJ2-1
TGCAGCGTTGAACCAGCGGGAGGGTCAGAGCAGTTCTTC
CSVEPAGGSEQFF
>TRBD1|.|TRBV4-1|TRBJ1-1
TGCGCCAGCAGCCAAGAACAGGGGTTAAGCGGCACTGAAGCTTTCTTT
CASSQEQGLSGTEAFF
>TRBD1|.|TRBV6-7|TRBJ1-1
TGTGCCAGCAACACGGGACAGGGGCCCATGAACACTGAAGCTTTCTTT
CASNTGQGPMNTEAFF
>TRBD1|.|TRBV6-5|TRBJ2-5
TGTGCCAGCAGTTACTCCCCGGGACAGAAAGAGACCCAGTACTTC
CASSYSPGQKETQYF
>.|.|TRBV27|TRBJ2-1
TGTGCCAGCAGGCTTCGGGGATCCTACAATGAGCAGTTCTTC
CASRLRGSYNEQFF
>.|.|TRBV7-7|TRBJ2-5
TGTGCCAGCAGCTCGGGGGTGGGGCGCTTGGGCGAGACCCAGTACTTC
CASSSGVGRLGETQYF
>TRBD1|.|TRBV2|TRBJ1-4
TGTGCCAGCATAAGACAGGGAGATGAAAAACTGTTTTTT
CASIRQGDEKLFF
>TRBD2|.|TRBV6-5|TRBJ2-1
TGTGCCACGACTAGCGGGGGAGGAGGTGAGCAGTTCTTC
CATTSGGGGEQFF
>TRBD2|.|TRBV14|TRBJ2-2
TGTGCCAGCAGCCAAGTTACGGGGGGGCCCGGGGAGCTGTTTTTT
CASSQVTGGPGELFF
>TRBD1|.|TRBV19|TRBJ1-5
TGTGCCAGTAGTACCAGGGGGCAGAGCAATCAGCCCCAGCATTTT
CASSTRGQSNQPQHF
>.|.|TRBV6-1|TRBJ2-7
TGTGCCAGCGGAGGCTACCAGAGAGTTGGAGAGCAGTACTTC
CASGGYQRVGEQYF
>TRBD2|few|TRBV2|TRBJ2-5
TGTGCCAGCAGAAGACTAGCGGGGGGGCGGGAGACCCAGTACTTC
CASRRLAGGRETQYF
>.|.|TRBV5-1|TRBJ2-1
TGCGCCAGCAGCTTACCGGGGGAGGTCAATGAGCAGTTCTTC
CASSLPGEVNEQFF
>.|.|TRBV7-8|TRBJ1-1
TGTGCCAGCAGCTTAGTGGGGAGTGGCACTGAAGCTTTCTTT
CASSLVGSGTEAFF
>.|.|TRBV21-1|TRBJ2-2
TGTGCCACCACGGGGGGACAGGGTCCCACCGGGGAGCTGTTTTTT
CATTGGQGPTGELFF
>.|.|TRBV29-1|TRBJ2-1
TGCAGCGTTGTCAGAGGCTGGGGCAGTGAGCAGTTCTTC
CSVVRGWGSEQFF
>TRBD1|.|TRBV6-5|TRBJ2-7
TGTGCCAGCAGACAGGGGGCGTACGAGCAGTACTTC
CASRQGAYEQYF
>.|few|TRBV7-9|TRBJ1-4
TGTGCCAGCAGCTTACCGCTCACCGGTGAAAAACTGTTTTTT
CASSLPLTGEKLFF
>.|.|TRBV2|TRBJ2-7
TGTGCCAGCATGGGCGACACAGGCTACGAGCAGTACTTC
CASMGDTGYEQYF
>.|.|TRBV19|TRBJ1-2
TGTGCCAGTAGTATGGTTACAAGCTATGGCTACACCTTC
CASSMVTSYGYTF
>.|.|TRBV7-6|TRBJ2-7
TGTGCCAGCAGCCCGACAGTCGGGACTTTAACCCTCTACGAGCAGTACTTC
CASSPTVGTLTLYEQYF
>.|.|TRBV12-5|TRBJ2-7
TGTGCTAGTGGTTTGGTAGTTGACAGACCTTACGAGCAGTACTTC
CASGLVVDRPYEQYF
>TRBD1|once|TRBV5-1|TRBJ1-1
TGCGCCAGCAGCTTTAACAGGGGGCACACTGAAGCTTTCTTT
CASSFNRGHTEAFF
>.|.|TRBV9|TRBJ2-5
TGTGCCAGCAGCGTAGAGGGTGACCAAGAGACCCAGTACTTC
CASSVEGDQETQYF
>TRBD1|.|TRBV27|TRBJ2-7
TGTGCCAGCAGTTCCCCCGGGACAGGGAAATCCTACGAGCAGTACTTC
CASSSPGTGKSYEQYF
>.|.|TRBV27|TRBJ1-2
TGTGCCAGCAGAGGCTCCCACTATGGCTACACCTTC
CASRGSHYGYTF
>.|.|TRBV5-1|TRBJ1-1
TGCGCCAGCAGCTTGGCCGGAGGACTAAACACTGAAGCTTTCTTT
CASSLAGGLNTEAFF
>.|.|TRBV7-9|TRBJ2-1
TGTGCCAGCAGCTTTGGAGCACACGACCCCCATGAGCAGTTCTTC
CASSFGAHDPHEQFF
>.|.|TRBV29-1|TRBJ1-1
TGCAGCGCCACCCCGACGGCTGAAGCTTTCTTT
CSATPTAEAFF
>.|.|TRBV29-1|TRBJ2-7
TGCAGCGTTGAAGGCCCCGGGACGGCCTACGAGCAGTACTTC
CSVEGPGTAYEQYF